This T cell receptor (beta chain) was found in a study of blood T cell repertoires in COVID-19. For the study at large: T cells, B-cell-depleted T cells, or PBMCs supplied cDNA or gDNA.

TCRdb's table, derived via immunoSEQ multiplex PCR, lists solely in-frame clones and lacks some. Of more than 200,000 clones in the sample, about 89% are singletons; the top ten hold approximately 2%. For recovered donors of Cohort 3, there were two negative PCRs, clearance, or symptom resolution. The V segment lost 5 bases and the J segment 6 bases; nucleotides outside the gene matches: 3. The CDR3 is 13 amino acids. Germline V gene data show CDR1 as MNHEY and CDR2 as SMNVEV (reference sequence). Material: PBMCs or T cells enriched from blood (not recorded which). The rearrangement joins TRBV27 to TRBJ1-5; 8 bases match TRBD1. The clonotype originates from a woman aged 18-29 years who had recovered from COVID-19. DNA for the CDR3: TGTGCCAGCAGTAGCACAGGGGGTCAGCCCCAGCATTTT. Translation: CASSSTGGQPQHF.